The text below deals with one T cell receptor (beta chain). What it recognizes is unknown. Germline CDR1 reads SGHDN; CDR2 reads FVKESK. V trimming: 10 bases; J trimming: 3 bases; junction bases outside the gene matches: 18. The CDR3 has 17 amino acids. These data originate in a study of cytomegalovirus exposure and HLA in healthy donors. Profiled with immunoSEQ multiplex PCR; TCRdb holds only in-frame clones, not every one. The profile shows some 75,000 clones, approximately 96% of them singletons. Regarding the study as a whole: Cytomegalovirus status was reportedly diagnosed by the classifier with high sensitivity and specificity. The study found most TCR sequences rare, yet found some public TCRs in many donors. Specific recognition of CMV antigens was confirmed in vitro for a few chains (all CMV-associated).

Separation from the approximately 670-subject first cohort characterized the roughly 120-subject validation cohort, to which the donors belonged. The V call is TRBV14, the J call TRBJ2-7; 10 nucleotides line up with TRBD1. This sequence was found in a woman aged 18 to 35 in good health and CMV-seronegative. The specimen sequenced was PBMCs. The CDR3 protein is CANSTEGQGRLGYEQYF. The CDR3 nucleotides read TGTGCCAACTCCACCGAGGGACAGGGGAGGTTGGGCTACGAGCAGTACTTC. Looking up the rest from reference TRBV14 and TRBJ2-7 gives the full variable domain: EAGVTQFPSHSVIEKGQTVTLRCDPISGHDNLYWYRRVMGKEIKFLLHFVKESKQDESGMPNNRFLAERTGGTYSTLKVQPAELEDSGVYFCANSTEGQGRLGYEQYFGPGTRLTVT.